This T cell receptor (beta chain) emerged from a study of blood T cell repertoires in COVID-19. Study as a whole: Sites in the United States, Italy and Spain provided acute and convalescent COVID-19 samples. T cells, B-cell-depleted T cells, or PBMCs provided the cDNA or gDNA that served as material.

The CDR3 has 19 residues. V dropped 1 base and J dropped 1 base, with 17 bases sitting between them. Germline V gives CDR1 LGHNA, CDR2 YNFKEQ. Sequencing used immunoSEQ multiplex PCR; TCRdb keeps in-frame clones, though not all of them. The top ten clones hold 1% to 1.5% of a sample with some 380,000 clones, 80% to 90% of them seen once. Source material: PBMCs or T cells enriched from blood (not recorded which). The receptor's source is a man under 40 who had recovered from COVID-19. The chain is built from TRBV4-2 and TRBJ1-6; possibly TRBD1 for D (6 bases). CDR3 sequence: CASSQVSGARGSYNSPLHF. The CDR3 DNA reads TGTGCCAGCAGCCAAGTATCAGGGGCAAGGGGATCCTATAATTCACCCCTCCACTTT.